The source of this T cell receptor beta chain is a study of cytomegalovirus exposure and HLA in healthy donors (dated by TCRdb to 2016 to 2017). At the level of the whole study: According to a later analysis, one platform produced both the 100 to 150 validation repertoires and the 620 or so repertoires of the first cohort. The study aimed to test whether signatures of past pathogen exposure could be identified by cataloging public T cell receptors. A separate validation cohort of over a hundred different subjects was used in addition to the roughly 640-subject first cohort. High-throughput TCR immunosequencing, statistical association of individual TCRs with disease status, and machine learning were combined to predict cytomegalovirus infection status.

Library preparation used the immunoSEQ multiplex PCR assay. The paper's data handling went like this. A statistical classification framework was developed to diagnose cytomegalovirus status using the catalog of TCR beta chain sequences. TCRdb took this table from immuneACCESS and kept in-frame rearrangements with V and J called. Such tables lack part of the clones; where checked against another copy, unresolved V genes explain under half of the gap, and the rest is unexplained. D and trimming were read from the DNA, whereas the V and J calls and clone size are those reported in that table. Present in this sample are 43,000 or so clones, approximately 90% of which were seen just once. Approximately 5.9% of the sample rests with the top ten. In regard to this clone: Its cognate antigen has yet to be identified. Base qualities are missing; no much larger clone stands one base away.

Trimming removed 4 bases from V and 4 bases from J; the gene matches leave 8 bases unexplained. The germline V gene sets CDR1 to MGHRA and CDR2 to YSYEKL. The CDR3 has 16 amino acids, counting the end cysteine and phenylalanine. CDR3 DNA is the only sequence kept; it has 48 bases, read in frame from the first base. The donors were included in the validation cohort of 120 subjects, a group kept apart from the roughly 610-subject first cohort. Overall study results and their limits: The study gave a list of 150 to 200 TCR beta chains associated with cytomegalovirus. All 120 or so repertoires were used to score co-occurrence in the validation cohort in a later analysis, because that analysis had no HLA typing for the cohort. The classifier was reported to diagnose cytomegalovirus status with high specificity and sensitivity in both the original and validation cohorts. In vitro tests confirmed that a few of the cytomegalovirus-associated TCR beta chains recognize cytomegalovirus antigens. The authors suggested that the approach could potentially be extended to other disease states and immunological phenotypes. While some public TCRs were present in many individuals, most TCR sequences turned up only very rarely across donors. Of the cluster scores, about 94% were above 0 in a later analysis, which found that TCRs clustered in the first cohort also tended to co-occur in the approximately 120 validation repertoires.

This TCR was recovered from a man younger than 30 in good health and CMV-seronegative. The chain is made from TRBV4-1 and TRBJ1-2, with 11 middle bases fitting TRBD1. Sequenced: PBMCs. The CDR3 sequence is CASSRGGQGVGYGYTF. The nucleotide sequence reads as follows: TGCGCCAGCAGCCGGGGGGGACAGGGGGTGGGCTATGGCTACACCTTC.